Presented here are 30 T cell receptor beta chains from one specimen sequenced in a study of OX40 agonist ivuxolimab in advanced cancers. Data came from immunoSEQ multiplex PCR; TCRdb stores just in-frame clones and leaves some out. The sample carries 94,000 or so clones, approximately 84% recorded once. The sequenced sample was CD4+ or CD8+ T cells sorted from blood, obtained in a trial of the OX40 agonist ivuxolimab. All receptors come from an adult with an advanced solid tumor such as melanoma, head and neck, liver or kidney cancer.

This chain links TRBV5-1 with TRBJ1-2, with a weak D call TRBD1 (5 bases). Germline V gives CDR1 SGHRS, CDR2 YFSETQ. V was trimmed by 3 bases and J by 5 bases, leaving 11 bases between them. This CDR3 contains 13 residues. CDR3 loop: CASSYTGPYGYTF. The CDR3, as DNA: TGCGCCAGCAGCTACACAGGACCTTATGGCTACACCTTC. The complete variable domain, with remaining parts taken from reference TRBV5-1 and TRBJ1-2, reads KAGVTQTPRYLIKTRGQQVTLSCSPISGHRSVSWYQQTPGQGLQFLFEYFSETQRNKGNFPGRFSGRQFSNSRSEMNVSTLELGDSALYLCASSYTGPYGYTFGSGTRLTVV.

The rearrangement uses TRBV4-1 and TRBJ2-1, with D perhaps matching TRBD1 or TRBD2 (5 bases each). There are 14 residues in the CDR3. The V gene lost 3 bases and the J gene lost 8 bases, with 14 bases spanning the gap. Germline lookup yields CDR1 MGHRA and CDR2 YSYEKL. CDR3 in amino acids: CASSQPRRGDEQFF. CDR3 DNA: TGCGCCAGCAGCCAGCCCCGACGGGGCGATGAGCAGTTCTTC.

The V gene is TRBV10-1, the J gene TRBJ2-5; D could derive from TRBD1 or TRBD2 (5 bases each). Deletions cut 1 base from V and 11 bases from J, with 17 bases between. Germline lookup yields CDR1 WNHNN and CDR2 SYGVQD (reference sequence). The CDR3 is 14 residues long. CDR3 sequence reads: CASSELGTPTMQYF. The CDR3 region has the DNA TGCGCCAGCAGTGAGTTGGGGACCCCTACGATGCAGTACTTC.

This chain links TRBV21-1 with TRBJ2-4; the DNA was not used to check the table's D call, TRBD2. TRBV21-1 is given as a pseudogene. The CDR3 loop spans 17 amino acids. As DNA, the CDR3 is TGTGCCAGCAGCAAAGAGAGGGCCCCCGGAGCCAAAAACATTCAGTACTTC. Protein product: CASSKERAPGAKNIQYF.

This chain joins TRBV19 and TRBJ2-3, with D unclear. Trimming took 6 bases from V and 0 from J, leaving 7 bases between them. Germline assignment: CDR1 LNHDA and CDR2 SQIVND (reference sequence). The CDR3 runs to 13 residues. The CDR3 protein is CASRVPSTDTQYF. The CDR3 region has the DNA TGTGCCAGTAGGGTCCCTAGCACAGATACGCAGTATTTT.

This sequence joins TRBV12-5 and TRBJ2-3, with a possible D match to TRBD2 (5 bases). V dropped 4 bases and J dropped 6 bases, with 14 bases sitting between them. Germline V gives CDR1 LGHNT, CDR2 FRNRAP. The CDR3 extends over 14 amino acids. The CDR3 nucleotides are TGTGCTAGTGGTTCAGACTCCCGGGATGATACGCAGTATTTT. It codes for CASGSDSRDDTQYF.

CDR3 DNA sequence: TGTGCCAGCTCACACAAAACGGGACAACCCTCTGGAAACACCATATATTTT. Translated, it gives CASSHKTGQPSGNTIYF. The rearrangement joins TRBV18 to TRBJ1-3; TRBD1 might be the D (6 bases). The germline CDR1 and CDR2 sequences are KGHSH and LQKENI. This CDR3 has 17 amino acids. Trimming cost V 4 bases and J 0 bases, with 16 bases left between them. The whole variable domain, filled in from reference TRBV18 and TRBJ1-3, reads NAGVMQNPRHLVRRRGQEARLRCSPMKGHSHVYWYRQLPEEGLKFMVYLQKENIIDESGMPKERFSAEFPKEGPSILRIQQVVRGDSAAYFCASSHKTGQPSGNTIYFGEGSWLTVV.

CDR3 DNA: TGTGCCAGCAGCTTAGGGGACACAGATAATGAAAAACTGTTTTTT. Translation: CASSLGDTDNEKLFF. The V and J genes are TRBV7-9 and TRBJ1-4; perhaps TRBD1 as D (6 bases). The length of the CDR3 is 15 residues. Germline V gene lookup returns CDR1 SEHNR and CDR2 FQNEAQ (reference sequence). V lost 1 base to trimming and J lost 4 bases, with 10 bases between them.

The J gene is TRBJ2-3, the V gene TRBV5-1; TRBD2 agrees at 8 bases. Germline loops: CDR1 SGHRS, CDR2 YFSETQ. V lost 2 bases, J lost 7 bases, and 6 bases stayed unmatched. The CDR3 contains 14 residues. CDR3 residues: CASSFSGGSNTQYF. The CDR3, as DNA: TGCGCCAGCAGCTTCAGCGGGGGCTCGAATACGCAGTATTTT.

The chain recombines TRBV19 with TRBJ1-5; TRBD1 agrees at 7 bases. Germline V gene sequence: CDR1 LNHDA, CDR2 SQIVND (reference sequence). Losses at the gene ends were 3 bases for V and 0 bases for J; bases not matched to a gene: 5. This CDR3 region has 16 residues. CDR3 amino acids: CASSMTGPYSNQPQHF. The CDR3 coding sequence is TGTGCCAGTAGTATGACAGGGCCTTATAGCAATCAGCCCCAGCATTTT. Combining the CDR3 with reference TRBV19 and TRBJ1-5 gives the whole variable domain DGGITQSPKYLFRKEGQNVTLSCEQNLNHDAMYWYRQDPGQGLRLIYYSQIVNDFQKGDIAEGYSVSREKKESFPLTVTSAQKNPTAFYLCASSMTGPYSNQPQHFGDGTRLSIL.

The CDR3 DNA is TGTGCCAGCTCCCCCCCCCTCGAGCAAGAGACCCAGTACTTC. Protein: CASSPPLEQETQYF. The chain has TRBV18 and TRBJ2-5; D is ambiguous. The CDR3 contains 14 residues. Between the trimmed V and J ends, which lost 6 bases and 2 bases, there was a span of 13 bases. Germline CDR1 reads KGHSH; CDR2 reads LQKENI. The whole variable domain, filled in from reference TRBV18 and TRBJ2-5, reads NAGVMQNPRHLVRRRGQEARLRCSPMKGHSHVYWYRQLPEEGLKFMVYLQKENIIDESGMPKERFSAEFPKEGPSILRIQQVVRGDSAAYFCASSPPLEQETQYFGPGTRLLVL.

The CDR3 protein is CAWSAGGAAAEQYF. As DNA, the CDR3 is TGTGCCTGGAGTGCAGGGGGGGCTGCCGCCGAGCAGTACTTC. This rearrangement joins TRBV30 to TRBJ2-7, with D perhaps matching TRBD1 or TRBD2 (7 bases each). V shed 1 base and J shed 6 bases, with 16 bases lying between them. CDR1 is GTSNPN and CDR2 is SVGIG in the germline V gene (reference sequence). There are 14 residues in the CDR3.

This clone turned up a few times. The genes are TRBV5-6 and TRBJ2-3, with 8 bases fitting TRBD2. Germline V lookup: CDR1 SGHDT, CDR2 YYEEEE. This CDR3 is 14 amino acids long. The ends lost 2 bases at V and 7 bases at J; junction bases unmatched: 6. CDR3 sequence (DNA): TGTGCCAGCAGCTTTGGCGGGAGGTCCCATACGCAGTATTTT. This translates into CASSFGGRSHTQYF. The full variable domain, with the rest looked up from reference TRBV5-6 and TRBJ2-3, is DAGVTQSPTHLIKTRGQQVTLRCSPKSGHDTVSWYQQALGQGPQFIFQYYEEEERQRGNFPDRFSGHQFPNYSSELNVNALLLGDSALYLCASSFGGRSHTQYFGPGTRLTVL.

This chain connects TRBV6-1 to TRBJ1-1; D gene uncertain. Germline V gives CDR1 MNHNS, CDR2 SASEGT. The CDR3 runs to 16 residues. Trimming pared 2 bases from V and 1 base from J, leaving 14 bases between. CDR3 in DNA: TGTGCCAGCAGTGAACTTACCGTCAAAACGAACACTGAAGCTTTCTTT. Protein sequence: CASSELTVKTNTEAFF.

This sequence joins TRBV19 and TRBJ1-1; perhaps TRBD1 as D (6 bases). The CDR3 length is 15 residues. V was clipped by 4 bases and J by 4 bases, with 16 bases between them. Germline V gene sequence: CDR1 LNHDA, CDR2 SQIVND (reference sequence). The CDR3 region has the DNA TGTGCCAGTAGTAAGGTAGGGGGAGTTCGCACTGAAGCTTTCTTT. This gives the protein CASSKVGGVRTEAFF.

The chain has TRBV7-2 and TRBJ1-1; D possibly corresponds to TRBD1 (5 bases). Trimming pared 2 bases from V and 6 bases from J, leaving 7 bases between. There are 12 residues in the CDR3. Looked up from germline, CDR1 is SGHTA and CDR2 is FQGNSA. The CDR3 protein is CASSLWGAEAFF. CDR3 nucleotide sequence: TGTGCCAGCAGCTTATGGGGGGCTGAAGCTTTCTTT.

The genes are TRBV20-1 and TRBJ2-7; tentatively, D is TRBD2 (5 bases). The CDR3 contains 11 residues. The ends were cut back, 1 base at V and 5 bases at J, with 6 bases in the middle. The V gene's germline CDR1 is DFQATT and CDR2 SNEGSKA (reference sequence). The CDR3 reads CSARAGNEQYF. The CDR3 region has the DNA TGCAGTGCTAGAGCGGGAAACGAGCAGTACTTC.

V is TRBV2 and J is TRBJ1-1; TRBD1 matches 10 bases. Germline CDR1 is SNHLY and CDR2 is FYNNEI. Trimming took 4 bases from V and 5 from J; bases not matched to a gene: 4. This CDR3 is 14 amino acids long. DNA of the CDR3: TGTGCCAGCAGTGTGGACAGGGGGGCGACTGAAGCTTTCTTT. It specifies CASSVDRGATEAFF. Together with reference TRBV2 and TRBJ1-1, the CDR3 gives the full variable domain: EPEVTQTPSHQVTQMGQEVILRCVPISNHLYFYWYRQILGQKVEFLVSFYNNEISEKSEIFDDQFSVERPDGSNFTLKIRSTKLEDSAMYFCASSVDRGATEAFFGQGTRLTVV.

The chain employs TRBV2 and TRBJ1-3, with a possible D match to TRBD1 (5 bases). Trimming cost V 4 bases and J 0 bases, with 13 bases left between them. Germline V gene sequence: CDR1 SNHLY, CDR2 FYNNEI. The CDR3 has 16 amino acids. The CDR3 spells CASSAGLSLSGNTIYF. CDR3 nucleotides: TGTGCCAGCAGTGCGGGACTTTCTCTCTCTGGAAACACCATATATTTT.

The chain employs TRBV12-5 and TRBJ2-3; the match to TRBD2 covers 10 bases. Germline CDR1 and CDR2: LGHNT and FRNRAP. This CDR3 is 14 amino acids long. Trimming removed 6 bases from V and 4 bases from J; junction bases left unmatched: 4. CDR3 residues: CASGISGGPDTQYF. CDR3 coding DNA: TGTGCTAGTGGCATTAGCGGGGGGCCAGATACGCAGTATTTT. Full variable domain (missing parts from reference TRBV12-5 and TRBJ2-3): DARVTQTPRHKVTEMGQEVTMRCQPILGHNTVFWYRQTMMQGLELLAYFRNRAPLDDSGMPKDRFSAEMPDATLATLKIQPSEPRDSAVYFCASGISGGPDTQYFGPGTRLTVL.

As concerns this clone: Other nucleotide sequences from this sample produce the same CDR3. The chain combines TRBV6-6 with TRBJ2-3; D remains ambiguous. Germline V lookup: CDR1 MNHNY, CDR2 SVGAGI (reference sequence). Trimming took 2 bases from V and 6 from J, leaving 3 bases between them. There are 11 residues in the CDR3. This chain's CDR3 is CASSYGDTQYF. CDR3 sequence (DNA): TGTGCCAGCAGTTACGGGGATACGCAGTATTTT.

The rearrangement links TRBV27 to TRBJ2-5, with a weak D call TRBD2 (7 bases). This CDR3 contains 16 residues. V gave up 5 bases and J gave up 3 bases, with 19 bases separating them. CDR1 MNHEY and CDR2 SMNVEV come from the germline V gene (reference sequence). Here the CDR3 reads CASSLTSRGTKETQYF. The CDR3, as DNA: TGTGCCAGCAGTCTCACCTCTAGGGGGACTAAAGAGACCCAGTACTTC.

This clone was found once. This chain uses TRBV27 with TRBJ2-3; weak D call: TRBD1 (5 bases). The CDR3 sequence is 14 residues long. V was pared by 1 base and J by 2 bases, with 7 bases between. Germline assignment: CDR1 MNHEY and CDR2 SMNVEV (reference sequence). As DNA, the CDR3 is TGTGCCAGCAGTTTATGGGGCGCCACAGATACGCAGTATTTT. Amino acid sequence: CASSLWGATDTQYF.

This clone has ten or more counts. The same CDR3 arises from other DNA sequences in this sample as well. This chain connects TRBV19 to TRBJ1-5; D is unresolved. V lost 9 bases, J lost 0 bases, and 9 bases lay in between. The CDR3 is 13 residues long. From germline, CDR1 is LNHDA and CDR2 SQIVND (reference sequence). The CDR3: CASSLNSNQPQHF. The CDR3 DNA follows: TGTGCCAGCTCCCTGAATAGCAATCAGCCCCAGCATTTT.

The V gene is TRBV19, the J gene TRBJ1-6, with 8 bases matching TRBD1. CDR3 length: 15 residues. Germline CDR1 is LNHDA and CDR2 is SQIVND (reference sequence). V trimming: 6 bases; J trimming: 6 bases; junction bases outside the gene matches: 7. CDR3 in DNA: TGTGCCAGTAGCTTCAGGGGGCCAGTTAATTCACCCCTCCACTTT. Translated, it gives CASSFRGPVNSPLHF.

The chain has TRBV5-8 and TRBJ1-1; 7 positions match TRBD1. The CDR3 is 15 amino acids. Germline CDR1 SGHTS, CDR2 YDEGEE. Trimming cost V 5 bases and J 2 bases; bases outside gene matches: 9. This CDR3 reads CASRTHGTANTEAFF. The CDR3 DNA reads as TGTGCCAGCAGAACCCATGGGACAGCAAACACTGAAGCTTTCTTT.

This chain connects TRBV7-8 to TRBJ2-1; TRBD2 matches 15 bases. In germline, CDR1 is SGHVS, CDR2 FQNEAQ. Trimming cost V 6 bases and J 10 bases; bases outside gene matches: 7. This CDR3 is 15 amino acids long. DNA for the CDR3: TGTGCCAGCAGACGGACTAGCGGGGGGGCCGGGGAGCAGTTCTTC. It codes for CASRRTSGGAGEQFF.

This chain connects TRBV14 to TRBJ2-2; D is ambiguous. Trimming shortened V by 1 base and J by 7 bases, and 7 bases separated the two germline ends. The CDR3 has 13 amino acids. Germline V gene lookup returns CDR1 SGHDN and CDR2 FVKESK. CDR3 nucleotide sequence: TGTGCCAGCAGCCAAGTCGTGGGCGGGGAGCTGTTTTTT. Translating it yields CASSQVVGGELFF.

This chain uses TRBV27 with TRBJ2-7; the D gene is possibly TRBD2 (7 bases). This CDR3 contains 15 residues. The germline gives CDR1 MNHEY, CDR2 SMNVEV (reference sequence). V lost 3 bases, J lost 2 bases, and 14 bases lay in between. This CDR3 is CASSFRGGETYEQYF. CDR3 bases: TGTGCCAGCAGTTTCCGAGGGGGGGAGACCTACGAGCAGTACTTC.

The V and J genes are TRBV14 and TRBJ2-3; D remains ambiguous. CDR1 SGHDN and CDR2 FVKESK come from the germline V gene. The CDR3 runs 14 residues. V was cut by 4 bases and J by 1 base, with 9 bases left in between. The DNA of the CDR3 is TGTGCCAGCAGCCCCTACCGAGGCACAGATACGCAGTATTTT. The encoded protein is CASSPYRGTDTQYF.